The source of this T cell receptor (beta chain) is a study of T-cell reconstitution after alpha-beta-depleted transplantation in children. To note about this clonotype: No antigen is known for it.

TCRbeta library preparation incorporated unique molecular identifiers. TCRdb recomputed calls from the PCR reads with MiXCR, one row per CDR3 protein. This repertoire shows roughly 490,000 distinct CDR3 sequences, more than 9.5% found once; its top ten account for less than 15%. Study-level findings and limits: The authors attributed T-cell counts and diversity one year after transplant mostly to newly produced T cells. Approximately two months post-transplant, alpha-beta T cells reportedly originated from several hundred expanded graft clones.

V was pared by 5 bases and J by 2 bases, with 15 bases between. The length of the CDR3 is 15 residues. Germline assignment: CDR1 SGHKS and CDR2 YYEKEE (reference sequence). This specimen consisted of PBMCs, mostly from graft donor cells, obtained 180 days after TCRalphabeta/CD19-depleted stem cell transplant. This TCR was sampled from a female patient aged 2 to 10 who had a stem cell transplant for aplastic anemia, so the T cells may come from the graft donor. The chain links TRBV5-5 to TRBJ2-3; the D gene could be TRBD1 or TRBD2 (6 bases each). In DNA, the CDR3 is TGTGCCAGCAGGCGGGACATAGTACCCACAGATACGCAGTATTTT. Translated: CASRRDIVPTDTQYF.